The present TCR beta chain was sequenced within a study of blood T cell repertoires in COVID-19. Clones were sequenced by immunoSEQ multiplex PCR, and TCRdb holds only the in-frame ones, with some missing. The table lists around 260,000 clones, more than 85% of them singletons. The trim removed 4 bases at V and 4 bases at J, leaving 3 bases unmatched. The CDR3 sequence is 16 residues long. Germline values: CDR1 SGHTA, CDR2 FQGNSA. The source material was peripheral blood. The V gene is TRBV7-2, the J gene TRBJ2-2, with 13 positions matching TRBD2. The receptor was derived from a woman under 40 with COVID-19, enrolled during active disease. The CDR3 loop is CASSSGTSGITGELFF. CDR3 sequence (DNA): TGTGCCAGCAGCTCTGGGACTAGCGGGATCACCGGGGAGCTGTTTTTT.